These 15 T cell receptor beta chains were all obtained from the same sample, sequenced in a study of shared clonotypes between healthy human individuals. Assay: immunoSEQ multiplex PCR; the TCRdb copy retains only in-frame clones and omits some. Altogether 2,500,000 or so clones are present, roughly nine tenths being singletons, with the ten largest covering around 0.15%. Sequencing was performed on naive CD4+ T cells sorted from blood. Subset indicated: CD45RA+ positively selected. These receptors originate from a man between 18 and 29 years old in good health.

A note on this clone: The identical CDR3 is also encoded by other nucleotide sequences in the sample. This sequence joins TRBV19 and TRBJ2-5, with 8 nucleotides matching TRBD2. V lost 4 bases to trimming and J lost 4 bases; unmatched junction nucleotides: 8. From germline, CDR1 is LNHDA and CDR2 SQIVND (reference sequence). The length of the CDR3 is 15 residues. CDR3 sequence (DNA): TGTGCCAGTAGTACGACGAGCGGGGGACGAGAGACCCAGTACTTC. Amino acid sequence: CASSTTSGGRETQYF.

The chain recombines TRBV5-1 with TRBJ2-7, with 8 nucleotides matching TRBD2. Germline V CDR1 and CDR2: SGHRS, YFSETQ. This CDR3 has 18 residues. V lost 2 bases and J lost 0; bases outside the gene matches: 13. CDR3 residues: CASSFSSAWRGASYEQYF. The CDR3 nucleotides read TGCGCCAGCAGCTTTTCGTCTGCTTGGCGGGGGGCCTCCTACGAGCAGTACTTC.

V usage is TRBV9 and J usage is TRBJ2-3; tentatively, D is TRBD2 (5 bases). V shed 5 bases and J shed 0 bases, with 13 bases lying between them. This CDR3 spans 15 amino acids. CDR1 and CDR2 from the germline V gene are SGDLS and YYNGEE. CDR3 residues: CASSLDPGSTDTQYF. The CDR3 DNA reads as TGTGCCAGCAGTCTAGATCCGGGAAGCACAGATACGCAGTATTTT.

The chain recombines TRBV7-6 with TRBJ1-6; 7 nucleotides line up with TRBD1. This CDR3 comprises 15 residues. Per the germline V gene, CDR1 is SGHVS and CDR2 is FNYEAQ. Unmatched junction bases numbered 10, after V lost 5 bases and J lost 9 bases. CDR3 in amino acids: CASSARQGEGSPLHF. In DNA, the CDR3 is TGTGCCAGCAGCGCGCGACAGGGAGAAGGTTCACCCCTCCACTTT.

The rearrangement uses TRBV5-4 and TRBJ2-4; 10 bases agree with TRBD2. V dropped 9 bases and J dropped 2; count of bases not matched to a gene: 5. CDR1 and CDR2 (germline): SGHNT, YYREEE (reference sequence). The CDR3 length is 14 residues. The CDR3 nucleotides read TGTGCCACCGCAGCGGGGGGGCCCAAAAACATTCAGTACTTC. Translated, it gives CATAAGGPKNIQYF.

The V gene is TRBV7-9, the J gene TRBJ2-7; possibly TRBD2 for D (6 bases). Looked up from germline, CDR1 is SEHNR and CDR2 is FQNEAQ (reference sequence). V shed 6 bases and J shed 4 bases, with 13 bases lying between them. This CDR3 contains 13 residues. CDR3 DNA: TGTGCCAGCAGGCGGGGTGGGACTTACGAGCAGTACTTC. Translated, it gives CASRRGGTYEQYF.

The rearrangement joins TRBV27 to TRBJ2-1; D unclear. CDR1 and CDR2 (germline): MNHEY, SMNVEV (reference sequence). Trimming removed 0 bases at V and 7 bases at J, with 16 bases between. This CDR3 comprises 16 residues. CDR3 nucleotide sequence: TGTGCCAGCAGTTTATCCAGGACGTTCGCCTCTAATGAGCAGTTCTTC. Encoded protein: CASSLSRTFASNEQFF.

This chain links TRBV7-2 with TRBJ2-3; 11 bases line up with TRBD2. V lost 5 bases to trimming and J lost 2 bases; unmatched junction nucleotides: 6. CDR1 is SGHTA and CDR2 is FQGNSA in the germline V gene. This CDR3 has 16 amino acids. This CDR3 is CASSPGLAEYTDTQYF. The CDR3 nucleotides read TGTGCCAGCAGCCCGGGACTAGCGGAATACACAGATACGCAGTATTTT.

This rearrangement joins TRBV18 to TRBJ2-7, with 7 positions matching TRBD1. This CDR3 is built from 15 residues. The V and J ends lost 5 bases and 4 bases, in that order; junction bases with no gene match: 11. The germline V gene has CDR1 KGHSH and CDR2 LQKENI. The CDR3 reads CASSITGQKNYEQYF. CDR3 in DNA: TGTGCCAGCTCAATTACGGGACAGAAGAATTACGAGCAGTACTTC.

Regarding this clone: Other DNA variants within this sample encode the same CDR3. The V call is TRBV18, the J call TRBJ2-5; weak D call: TRBD2 (6 bases). The V end lost 6 bases, the J end lost 4 bases, and 9 bases lay between the germline ends. This CDR3 region has 12 residues. The V gene's germline CDR1 is KGHSH and CDR2 LQKENI. The DNA of the CDR3 is TGTGCCAGCTCTCCCGGGGGAGAGACCCAGTACTTC. Protein product: CASSPGGETQYF.

The chain carries TRBV7-2 and TRBJ2-1, with 11 bases fitting TRBD2. The CDR3 is made up of 16 amino acids. V lost 5 bases to trimming and J lost 12 bases; unmatched junction nucleotides: 15. Germline loops: CDR1 SGHTA, CDR2 FQGNSA. The CDR3 DNA reads as TGTGCCAGCAGCCCAGGGGGGCTAGCGGGGGGAACGGGGCAGTTCTTC. Translated: CASSPGGLAGGTGQFF.

The rearrangement links TRBV6-1 to TRBJ1-1, with TRBD1 matching 7 bases. This CDR3 contains 14 residues. Unmatched junction bases numbered 6, after V lost 4 bases and J lost 4 bases. CDR1 is MNHNS, CDR2 SASEGT, per germline. The CDR3 loop is CASSGQGQTTEAFF. In DNA form, the CDR3 reads TGTGCCAGCAGTGGACAGGGCCAAACCACTGAAGCTTTCTTT.

V gene TRBV4-1 combines with J gene TRBJ1-4; D remains unclear. V was trimmed by 5 bases and J by 0 bases, leaving 10 bases between them. Germline lookup yields CDR1 MGHRA and CDR2 YSYEKL. CDR3 size: 15 residues. In DNA, the CDR3 is TGCGCCAGCAGCAATGTGGGTGCAACTAATGAAAAACTGTTTTTT. Amino acids: CASSNVGATNEKLFF.

This clone has a single count. The chain couples TRBV6-1 to TRBJ1-2, with 8 nucleotides matching TRBD1. Germline values: CDR1 MNHNS, CDR2 SASEGT. This CDR3 comprises 14 residues. Trimming removed 4 bases from V and 4 bases from J; junction bases left unmatched: 5. The CDR3 coding sequence is TGTGCCAGCAGTGGGACAGGGTCGGGCTATGGCTACACCTTC. Amino acids: CASSGTGSGYGYTF.

The genes are TRBV6-6 and TRBJ2-7, with TRBD2 matching 10 bases. This CDR3 has 15 residues. V shed 6 bases and J 4 bases; nucleotides not matched to a gene: 9. Germline V gene data show CDR1 as MNHNY and CDR2 as SVGAGI (reference sequence). CDR3 amino acids: CASRKALAGEYEQYF. As DNA, the CDR3 is TGTGCCAGCAGGAAAGCTCTAGCGGGGGAATACGAGCAGTACTTC.